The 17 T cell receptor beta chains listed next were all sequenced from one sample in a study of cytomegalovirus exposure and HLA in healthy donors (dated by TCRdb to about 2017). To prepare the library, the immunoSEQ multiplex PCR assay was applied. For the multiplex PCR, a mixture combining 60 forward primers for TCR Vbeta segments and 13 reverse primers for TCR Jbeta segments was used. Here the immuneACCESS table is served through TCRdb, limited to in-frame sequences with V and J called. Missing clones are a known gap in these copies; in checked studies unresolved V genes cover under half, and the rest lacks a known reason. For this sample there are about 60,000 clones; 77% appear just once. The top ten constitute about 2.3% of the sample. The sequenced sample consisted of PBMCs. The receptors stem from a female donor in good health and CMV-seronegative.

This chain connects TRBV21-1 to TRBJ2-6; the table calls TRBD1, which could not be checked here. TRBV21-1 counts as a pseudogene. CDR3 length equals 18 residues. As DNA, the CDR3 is TGTGCCAGCAGCAAAGTCTGTGGACAGGGCTCTGGGGCCAACGTCCTGACTTTC. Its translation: CASSKVCGQGSGANVLTF.

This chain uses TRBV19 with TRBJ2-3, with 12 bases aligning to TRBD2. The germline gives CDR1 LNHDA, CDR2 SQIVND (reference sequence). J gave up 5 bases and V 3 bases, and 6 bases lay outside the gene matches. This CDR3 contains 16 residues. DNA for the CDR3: TGTGCCAGTAGTATGCCTAGCGGGGGGGCGCAAGATACGCAGTATTTT. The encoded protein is CASSMPSGGAQDTQYF.

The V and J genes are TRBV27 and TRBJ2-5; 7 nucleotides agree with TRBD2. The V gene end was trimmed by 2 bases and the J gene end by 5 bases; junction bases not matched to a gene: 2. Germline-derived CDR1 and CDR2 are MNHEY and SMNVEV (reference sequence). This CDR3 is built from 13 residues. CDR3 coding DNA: TGTGCCAGCAGTTTAGCGGGGGTCGAGACCCAGTACTTC. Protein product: CASSLAGVETQYF.

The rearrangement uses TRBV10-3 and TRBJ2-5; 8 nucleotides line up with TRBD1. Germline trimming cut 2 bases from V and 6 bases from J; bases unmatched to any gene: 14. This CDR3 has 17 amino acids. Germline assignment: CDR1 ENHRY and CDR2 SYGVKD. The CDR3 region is CAISEGTWDRTGQTQYF. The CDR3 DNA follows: TGTGCCATCAGTGAGGGGACATGGGACAGGACGGGGCAGACCCAGTACTTC.

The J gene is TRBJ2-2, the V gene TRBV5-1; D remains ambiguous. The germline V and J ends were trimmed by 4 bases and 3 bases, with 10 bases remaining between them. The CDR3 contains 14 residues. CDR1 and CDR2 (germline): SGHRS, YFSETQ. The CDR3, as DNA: TGCGCCAGCAGCCCGCTGAGTCACACCGGGGAGCTGTTTTTT. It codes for CASSPLSHTGELFF.

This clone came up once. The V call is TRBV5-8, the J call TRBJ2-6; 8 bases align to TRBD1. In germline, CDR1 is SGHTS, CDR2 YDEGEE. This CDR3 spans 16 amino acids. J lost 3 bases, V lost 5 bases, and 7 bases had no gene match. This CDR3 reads CASRMTGDLGANVLTF. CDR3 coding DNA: TGTGCCAGCAGAATGACAGGGGATCTTGGGGCCAACGTCCTGACTTTC.

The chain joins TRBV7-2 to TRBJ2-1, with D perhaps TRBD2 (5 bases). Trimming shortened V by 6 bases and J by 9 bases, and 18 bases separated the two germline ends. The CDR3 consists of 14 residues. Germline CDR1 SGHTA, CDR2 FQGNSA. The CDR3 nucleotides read TGTGCCAGCAGTCCGGCCGAGGGATGGAGTGAGCAGTTCTTC. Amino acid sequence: CASSPAEGWSEQFF.

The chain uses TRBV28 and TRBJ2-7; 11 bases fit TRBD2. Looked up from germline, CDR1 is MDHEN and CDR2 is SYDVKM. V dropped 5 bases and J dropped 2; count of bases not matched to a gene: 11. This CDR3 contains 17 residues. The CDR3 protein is CASSRTGLAGHPYEQYF. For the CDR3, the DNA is TGTGCCAGCAGTCGAACCGGACTAGCGGGCCACCCCTACGAGCAGTACTTC.

CDR3 nucleotides: TGTGCCAGCAGCTTGGCCCTCCCCGGGAGACCCTACGAGCAGTACTTC. Translation gives CASSLALPGRPYEQYF. The rearrangement uses TRBV5-4 and TRBJ2-7; D perhaps matches TRBD2 (6 bases). Between the trimmed V and J ends, which lost 0 bases and 2 bases, there was a span of 15 bases. This CDR3 comprises 16 residues. CDR1 and CDR2 (germline): SGHNT, YYREEE (reference sequence).

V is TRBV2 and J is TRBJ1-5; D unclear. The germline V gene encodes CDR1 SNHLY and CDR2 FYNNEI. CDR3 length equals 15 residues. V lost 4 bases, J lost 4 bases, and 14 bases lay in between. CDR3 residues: CASSADWIGNQPQHF. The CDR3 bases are TGTGCCAGCAGTGCGGACTGGATTGGGAATCAGCCCCAGCATTTT.

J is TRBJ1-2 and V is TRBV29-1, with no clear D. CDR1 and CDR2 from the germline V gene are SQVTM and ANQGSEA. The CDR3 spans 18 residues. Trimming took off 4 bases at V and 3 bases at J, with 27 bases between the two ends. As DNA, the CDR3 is TGCAGCGTTGTCCCTGCCGCTGGGCCCTCTTGGGAGTACTATGGCTACACCTTC. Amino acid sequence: CSVVPAAGPSWEYYGYTF.

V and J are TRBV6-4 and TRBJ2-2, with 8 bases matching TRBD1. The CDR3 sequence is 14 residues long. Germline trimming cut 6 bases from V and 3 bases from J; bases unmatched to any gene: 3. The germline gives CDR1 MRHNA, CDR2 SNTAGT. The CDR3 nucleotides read TGTGCCAGCAGGACAGGGGAGGACACCGGGGAGCTGTTTTTT. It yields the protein CASRTGEDTGELFF.

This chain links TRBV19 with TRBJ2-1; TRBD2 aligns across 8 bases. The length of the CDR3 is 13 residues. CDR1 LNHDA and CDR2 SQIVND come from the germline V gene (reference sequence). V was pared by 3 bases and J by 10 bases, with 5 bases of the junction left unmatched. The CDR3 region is CASSIGLAAEQFF. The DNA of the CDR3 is TGTGCCAGTAGTATTGGACTAGCTGCAGAGCAGTTCTTC.

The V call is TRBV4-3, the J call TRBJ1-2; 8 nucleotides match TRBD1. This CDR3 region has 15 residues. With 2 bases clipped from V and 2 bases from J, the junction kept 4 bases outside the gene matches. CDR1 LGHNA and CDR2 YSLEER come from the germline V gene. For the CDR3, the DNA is TGCGCCAGCAGCCAATATAGGACAGGGAACTATGGCTACACCTTC. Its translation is CASSQYRTGNYGYTF.

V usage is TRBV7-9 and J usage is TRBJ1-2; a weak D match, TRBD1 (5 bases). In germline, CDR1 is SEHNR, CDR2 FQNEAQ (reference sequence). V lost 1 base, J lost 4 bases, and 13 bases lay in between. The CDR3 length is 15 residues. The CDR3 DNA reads TGTGCCAGCAGCTTAGGGGGCCGACGGACCTATGGCTACACCTTC. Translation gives CASSLGGRRTYGYTF.

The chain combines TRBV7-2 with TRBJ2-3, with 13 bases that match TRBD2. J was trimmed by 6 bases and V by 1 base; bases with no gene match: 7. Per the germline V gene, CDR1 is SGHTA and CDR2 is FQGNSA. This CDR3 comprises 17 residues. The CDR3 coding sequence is TGTGCCAGCAGCTTAGGACTAGCGGGAGGACCCGCGGATACGCAGTATTTT. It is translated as CASSLGLAGGPADTQYF.

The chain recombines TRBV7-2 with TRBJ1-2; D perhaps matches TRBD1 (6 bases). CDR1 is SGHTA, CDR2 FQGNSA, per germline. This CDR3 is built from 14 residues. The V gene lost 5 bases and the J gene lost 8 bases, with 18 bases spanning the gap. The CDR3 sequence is CASSPGQNPGGYTF. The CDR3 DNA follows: TGTGCCAGCAGCCCCGGACAGAACCCGGGGGGCTACACCTTC.